This TCR beta chain originates from a study of blood T cell repertoires in COVID-19. Study summary: Researchers got acute and convalescent COVID-19 samples from the United States, Italy and Spain.

V trimming: 8 bases; J trimming: 8 bases; junction bases outside the gene matches: 10. Germline CDR1 SGHDT, CDR2 YYEEEE. The CDR3 is made up of 14 amino acids. Participants, about 18 to 95 years old, spanned around 25 US areas. Assay used: immunoSEQ multiplex PCR; TCRdb lists only in-frame clones, some missing. Seen here are 280,000 or so clones, around 85% observed once, and the top ten hold 2% to 3%. The sequence came from a woman in her forties or fifties who had recovered from COVID-19. The sample was PBMCs or T cells enriched from blood (not recorded which). The J gene is TRBJ2-1, the V gene TRBV5-6, with TRBD2 matching 10 bases. The CDR3 is CASGAGGPADEQFF. In nucleotides, the CDR3 is TGTGCCAGTGGAGCGGGGGGGCCAGCCGATGAGCAGTTCTTC.